Below, 28 T cell receptor beta chains from the same sample are listed, as sequenced in a study of blood T cell repertoires in COVID-19. TCRdb's table, derived via immunoSEQ multiplex PCR, lists solely in-frame clones and lacks some. This sample has about 150,000 clones, with 75% to 90% found just once. Sequenced sample: PBMCs or T cells enriched from blood (not recorded which). These receptors all come from a man aged 65-85 years who had been exposed to COVID-19.

The chain combines TRBV5-1 with TRBJ2-7, with 8 nucleotides matching TRBD1. Trimming removed 2 bases from V and 3 bases from J; junction bases left unmatched: 10. Per germline, CDR1 SGHRS and CDR2 YFSETQ. CDR3 size: 16 residues. The CDR3 is CASSLEISDRVYEQYF. In DNA, the CDR3 is TGCGCCAGCAGCTTAGAGATATCGGACAGGGTCTACGAGCAGTACTTC.

J is TRBJ1-2 and V is TRBV10-2; TRBD1 might be the D (5 bases). V lost 6 bases and J lost 7, with 18 bases in between. This CDR3 is 14 amino acids long. The germline V gene encodes CDR1 WSHSY and CDR2 SAAADI. This CDR3 reads CASRDTYTRSGYTF. DNA of the CDR3: TGCGCCAGCAGGGACACCTATACCCGCTCTGGCTACACCTTC.

The V call is TRBV6-5, the J call TRBJ2-6; D gene ambiguous. Trimming took off 9 bases at V and 0 bases at J, with 6 bases between the two ends. The length of the CDR3 is 13 residues. Germline V gene sequence: CDR1 MNHEY, CDR2 SVGAGI. The CDR3 DNA reads TGTGCCAGTCAGAACTCTGGGGCCAACGTCCTGACTTTC. Its translation: CASQNSGANVLTF.

The V gene is TRBV4-1, the J gene TRBJ2-7; D call uncertain. CDR1 MGHRA and CDR2 YSYEKL come from the germline V gene. This CDR3 spans 12 amino acids. V dropped 0 bases and J dropped 6 bases, with 6 bases sitting between them. Written as DNA, the CDR3 is TGCGCCAGCAGCCAAGATCGTTTCGAGCAGTACTTC. It codes for CASSQDRFEQYF.

The chain employs TRBV18 and TRBJ2-4; D gene uncertain. Germline lookup yields CDR1 KGHSH and CDR2 LQKENI. The V end was cut by 2 bases, the J end by 6 bases, with 8 bases between. The CDR3 covers 13 residues. The chain's CDR3 is CASSPLERNIQYF. DNA for the CDR3: TGTGCCAGCTCACCATTAGAAAGAAACATTCAGTACTTC.

This chain joins TRBV28 and TRBJ2-5; TRBD1 matches 8 bases. J gave up 5 bases and V 6 bases, and 5 bases lay outside the gene matches. Germline lookup yields CDR1 MDHEN and CDR2 SYDVKM. There are 13 residues in the CDR3. The CDR3 nucleotides are TGTGCCAGCAGCAGGACAGGGAGGGAGACCCAGTACTTC. Encoded protein: CASSRTGRETQYF.

The chain is built from TRBV28 and TRBJ1-6, with 7 positions matching TRBD1. The CDR3 has 15 residues. Unmatched junction bases numbered 4, after V lost 2 bases and J lost 6 bases. Germline values: CDR1 MDHEN, CDR2 SYDVKM. CDR3 loop: CASSLTGQLNSPLHF. CDR3 bases: TGTGCCAGCAGTTTAACGGGACAGCTTAATTCACCCCTCCACTTT.

Here the CDR3 reads CASSLSPGRMIEQYF. The CDR3 nucleotides read TGTGCCAGCAGTTTAAGTCCTGGCAGGATGATTGAGCAGTACTTC. This sequence joins TRBV27 and TRBJ2-7; D call uncertain. Deletions cut 2 bases from V and 7 bases from J, with 18 bases between. This CDR3 region has 15 residues. From germline, CDR1 is MNHEY and CDR2 SMNVEV (reference sequence).

This clone was detected once. The chain employs TRBV7-2 and TRBJ1-1; no clear D gene. V lost 4 bases and J lost 8, with 14 bases in between. This CDR3 region has 13 residues. Germline CDR1 and CDR2: SGHTA and FQGNSA. The CDR3 reads CASSYPAEAEAFF. DNA of the CDR3: TGTGCCAGCAGCTATCCCGCGGAGGCCGAAGCTTTCTTT.

The gene calls are TRBV9 and TRBJ1-6, with D hard to call. Germline V gene sequence: CDR1 SGDLS, CDR2 YYNGEE. The CDR3 covers 13 residues. The germline V and J ends were trimmed by 4 bases and 6 bases, with 8 bases remaining between them. CDR3 nucleotides: TGTGCCAGCAGCCCGACATTTAATTCACCCCTCCACTTT. It is translated as CASSPTFNSPLHF. Drawing the rest from reference TRBV9 and TRBJ1-6, the complete variable domain is DSGVTQTPKHLITATGQRVTLRCSPRSGDLSVYWYQQSLDQGLQFLIQYYNGEERAKGNILERFSAQQFPDLHSELNLSSLELGDSALYFCASSPTFNSPLHFGNGTRLTVT.

This chain joins TRBV3-1 (or the pseudogene TRBV3-2) and TRBJ1-3; maybe TRBD1 (6 bases). This CDR3 contains 19 residues. The V end was cut by 1 base, the J end by 0 bases, with 19 bases between. CDR1 is LGHDT, CDR2 YNNKEL, per germline (reference sequence). This CDR3 reads CASSQGVVGQTSSGNTIYF. In DNA form, the CDR3 reads TGTGCCAGCAGCCAAGGAGTAGTAGGACAGACGAGCTCTGGAAACACCATATATTTT.

This chain uses TRBV3-1 (or the pseudogene TRBV3-2) with TRBJ2-3; no clear D. Trimming removed 1 base from V and 6 bases from J, with 11 bases in between. The CDR3 extends over 14 amino acids. CDR1 is LGHDT, CDR2 YNNKEL, per germline (reference sequence). The CDR3 protein is CASSQGGPRDTQYF. The CDR3 bases are TGTGCCAGCAGCCAAGGTGGTCCTAGGGATACGCAGTATTTT.

The chain carries TRBV12-3 or TRBV12-4 and TRBJ1-2, with 8 bases lining up with TRBD1. The CDR3 consists of 13 residues. V was pared by 5 bases and J by 2 bases, with 1 base of the junction left unmatched. The CDR3 DNA reads TGTGCCAGCAGTCGACAGGGGAACTATGGCTACACCTTC. Translated, it gives CASSRQGNYGYTF.

The CDR3 coding sequence is TGTGCCAGCAGTGAATCCTCGACAGCGTATGAGCAGTTCTTC. The encoded protein is CASSESSTAYEQFF. The chain joins TRBV6-1 to TRBJ2-1; weak D call: TRBD1 (5 bases). Germline CDR1 reads MNHNS; CDR2 reads SASEGT. Trimming cost V 2 bases and J 8 bases, with 13 bases left between them. The CDR3 loop spans 14 amino acids.

This chain links TRBV23-1 with TRBJ1-6; no reliable D call. TRBV23-1 carries the ORF label, with uncertain function. The CDR3 sequence is 15 residues long. V lost 10 bases to trimming and J lost 6 bases, with 19 bases between them. The DNA of the CDR3 is TGCGCCAAGCAGCGGCGGCCTAGTTCTAATTCACCCCTCCACTTT. Translated, it gives CAKQRRPSSNSPLHF.

V is TRBV11-2 and J is TRBJ2-3; 13 bases agree with TRBD2. This CDR3 comprises 18 residues. Per germline, CDR1 SGHAT and CDR2 FQNNGV. With 5 bases clipped from V and 2 bases from J, the junction kept 10 bases outside the gene matches. CDR3 amino acids: CASSATSGRPHFTDTQYF. The CDR3 coding sequence is TGTGCCAGCAGCGCGACTAGCGGGAGGCCTCACTTCACAGATACGCAGTATTTT.

CDR3 coding DNA: TGTGCCACCAGTGACCCTGGGACAGGGAGCTACACCTTC. Translation gives CATSDPGTGSYTF. The gene calls are TRBV24-1 and TRBJ1-2; TRBD1 aligns across 9 bases. The germline V gene encodes CDR1 KGHDR and CDR2 SFDVKD. The CDR3 is made up of 13 amino acids. With 4 bases clipped from V and 9 bases from J, the junction kept 5 bases outside the gene matches.

The chain is built from TRBV28 and TRBJ1-1; 12 bases match TRBD1. The CDR3 runs to 14 residues. J lost 4 bases, V lost 5 bases, and 2 bases had no gene match. Germline assignment: CDR1 MDHEN and CDR2 SYDVKM. The CDR3 protein is CASSGTGGFTEAFF. In DNA, the CDR3 is TGTGCCAGCAGTGGGACAGGGGGCTTCACTGAAGCTTTCTTT.

V is TRBV5-4 and J is TRBJ2-5; 7 nucleotides line up with TRBD1. V shed 2 bases, J shed 5 bases, and the junction held 9 bases outside the gene matches. This CDR3 region has 15 residues. CDR1 and CDR2 from the germline V gene are SGHNT and YYREEE (reference sequence). The DNA for the CDR3 is TGTGCCAGCAGCTTACAGGGGACCGCCGGCGAGACCCAGTACTTC. Translating it yields CASSLQGTAGETQYF.

This clone was observed a single time. The chain carries TRBV7-8 and TRBJ2-5; 9 nucleotides match TRBD1. The CDR3 runs 14 residues. J lost 6 bases, V lost 3 bases, and 5 bases had no gene match. Germline V gives CDR1 SGHVS, CDR2 FQNEAQ. CDR3 DNA sequence: TGTGCCAGCAGCTTGGACAGGGGAGGGAAGACCCAGTACTTC. Translated, it gives CASSLDRGGKTQYF.

The CDR3 region has the DNA TGTGCCAGTAGTATTGAGGGGGCCTCCTACAATGAGCAGTTCTTC. Translation gives CASSIEGASYNEQFF. The rearrangement uses TRBV19 and TRBJ2-1, with 7 positions matching TRBD1. The germline gives CDR1 LNHDA, CDR2 SQIVND (reference sequence). Trimming at V came to 3 bases and at J to 0 bases, leaving 2 bases not matched to a gene. This CDR3 has 15 residues.

The chain links TRBV5-1 to TRBJ2-2; perhaps TRBD1 as D (6 bases). Germline-derived CDR1 and CDR2 are SGHRS and YFSETQ. This CDR3 has 15 amino acids. V shed 3 bases and J shed 2 bases, with 11 bases lying between them. The DNA for the CDR3 is TGCGCCAGCAGCTCTCCGGGACACAACACCGGGGAGCTGTTTTTT. Protein: CASSSPGHNTGELFF.

V gene TRBV10-2 combines with J gene TRBJ1-6; D is possibly TRBD1 (6 bases). Looked up from germline, CDR1 is WSHSY and CDR2 is SAAADI. The V end lost 8 bases, the J end lost 10 bases, and 15 bases lay between the germline ends. The CDR3 is made up of 13 amino acids. CDR3 amino acids: CASLDSVGSPLHF. Written as DNA, the CDR3 is TGCGCCAGCCTGGACAGCGTGGGATCACCCCTCCACTTT.

The V gene is TRBV30, the J gene TRBJ2-3; 12 positions agree with TRBD2. Trimming at V came to 0 bases and at J to 2 bases, leaving 9 bases not matched to a gene. CDR1 is GTSNPN and CDR2 is SVGIG in the germline V gene (reference sequence). The CDR3 extends over 18 amino acids. CDR3 amino acids: CAWSVGASGGAHTDTQYF. The CDR3, as DNA: TGTGCCTGGAGTGTAGGGGCTAGCGGGGGGGCACACACAGATACGCAGTATTTT.

This clone was observed a few times. The chain uses TRBV27 and TRBJ1-1, with D perhaps TRBD1 (5 bases). CDR1 and CDR2 (germline): MNHEY, SMNVEV (reference sequence). Trimming pared 2 bases from V and 4 bases from J, leaving 17 bases between. The CDR3 loop spans 16 amino acids. In nucleotides, the CDR3 is TGTGCCAGCAGTTTAGGTGGGGCTCAGGTACGCACTGAAGCTTTCTTT. This encodes CASSLGGAQVRTEAFF.

The chain recombines TRBV6-5 with TRBJ2-1, with 8 bases identical to TRBD2. The J segment lost 7 bases and the V segment lost 4 bases, leaving 9 bases of the junction unmatched. This CDR3 comprises 15 residues. Germline CDR1 MNHEY, CDR2 SVGAGI. Here the CDR3 DNA reads TGTGCCAGCAGTTTGGAAAGCGGGAGTCGGAATGAGCAGTTCTTC. This codes for CASSLESGSRNEQFF.

The chain combines TRBV7-2 with TRBJ1-6; D is uncertain. Trimming took off 2 bases at V and 7 bases at J, with 9 bases between the two ends. Per the germline V gene, CDR1 is SGHTA and CDR2 is FQGNSA. The CDR3 consists of 14 residues. The CDR3 here is CASSLLGTNSPLHF. The CDR3 coding sequence is TGTGCCAGCAGCTTACTAGGCACCAATTCACCCCTCCACTTT.

The chain is built from TRBV7-9 and TRBJ1-2, with no clear D. The V and J ends lost 5 bases and 4 bases respectively, with 11 bases between them. Germline V gene lookup returns CDR1 SEHNR and CDR2 FQNEAQ (reference sequence). The CDR3 covers 13 residues. Here the CDR3 reads CASSRIESYGYTF. The DNA of the CDR3 is TGTGCCAGCAGCCGCATCGAGAGCTATGGCTACACCTTC.